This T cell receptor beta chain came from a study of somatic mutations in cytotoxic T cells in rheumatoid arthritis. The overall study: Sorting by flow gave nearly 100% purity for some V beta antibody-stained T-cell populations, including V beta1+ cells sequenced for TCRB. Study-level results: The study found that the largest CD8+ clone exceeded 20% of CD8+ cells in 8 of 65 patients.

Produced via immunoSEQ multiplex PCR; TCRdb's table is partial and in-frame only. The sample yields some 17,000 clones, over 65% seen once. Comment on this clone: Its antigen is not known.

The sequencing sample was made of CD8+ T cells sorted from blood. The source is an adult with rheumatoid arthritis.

CDR3 loop: CASRSLVRGDTEAFF. The CDR3 nucleotides read TGTGCCAGCAGATCCTTGGTTCGTGGTGACACTGAAGCTTTCTTT. The genes are TRBV6-5 and TRBJ1-1; D unresolved. CDR3 size: 15 residues. V dropped 6 bases and J dropped 3 bases, with 17 bases sitting between them. The germline CDR1 and CDR2 sequences are MNHEY and SVGAGI.